One sample yielded the 23 T cell receptor beta chains listed below, sequenced in a study of shared clonotypes between healthy human individuals. The method was immunoSEQ multiplex PCR; TCRdb's version includes in-frame clones alone and lacks a portion of them. The table has about a million clones, 60% to 80% seen once. Sequencing was carried out using memory CD4+ T cells from PBMCs. As to subset: CD45RA-negative fraction. These receptors were collected from a man in his late teens or twenties in good health. Some clones in this sample may be carry-over from other donors' samples.

The J gene is TRBJ2-1, the V gene TRBV5-1; D remains ambiguous. Trimming shortened V by 2 bases and J by 7 bases, and 13 bases separated the two germline ends. CDR1 and CDR2 from the germline V gene are SGHRS and YFSETQ. This CDR3 contains 14 residues. The CDR3 loop reads CASSLRLQGNEQFF. CDR3 nucleotide sequence: TGCGCCAGCAGCTTACGACTCCAAGGTAATGAGCAGTTCTTC. Using reference TRBV5-1 and TRBJ2-1 for the parts outside the CDR3, the full variable domain is KAGVTQTPRYLIKTRGQQVTLSCSPISGHRSVSWYQQTPGQGLQFLFEYFSETQRNKGNFPGRFSGRQFSNSRSEMNVSTLELGDSALYLCASSLRLQGNEQFFGPGTRLTVL.

V gene TRBV5-4 combines with J gene TRBJ2-3, with D possibly being TRBD1 (6 bases). V lost 1 base, J lost 4 bases, and 7 bases lay in between. The germline CDR1 and CDR2 sequences are SGHNT and YYREEE (reference sequence). The CDR3 covers 13 residues. The CDR3 bases are TGTGCCAGCAGCTTGAAGGGGGCAGATACGCAGTATTTT. Translation gives CASSLKGADTQYF.

The rearrangement uses TRBV4-2 and TRBJ2-7; D remains unclear. The CDR3 extends over 12 amino acids. CDR1 and CDR2 (germline): LGHNA, YNFKEQ. The ends were cut back, 2 bases at V and 7 bases at J, with 9 bases in the middle. CDR3 DNA: TGTGCCAGCAGCCAACGAAACGGAGAGCAGTACTTC. Its translation is CASSQRNGEQYF.

The chain is built from TRBV5-1 and TRBJ2-7; 7 bases are shared with TRBD1. This CDR3 is 15 amino acids long. Germline CDR1 SGHRS, CDR2 YFSETQ. The junction had 8 bases not matched to a gene; V was cut back by 1 base and J by 4 bases. CDR3 sequence: CASSLRVGGGYEQYF. The DNA for the CDR3 is TGCGCCAGCAGCTTGCGGGTAGGGGGCGGTTACGAGCAGTACTTC.

V gene TRBV5-8 combines with J gene TRBJ2-7, with TRBD1 matching 8 bases. CDR1 SGHTS and CDR2 YDEGEE come from the germline V gene. Trimming took 4 bases from V and 4 from J; bases not matched to a gene: 7. CDR3 length: 14 residues. CDR3 loop: CASSLGQDGYEQYF. For the CDR3, the DNA is TGTGCCAGCAGCCTGGGACAGGACGGGTACGAGCAGTACTTC.

The chain couples TRBV2 to TRBJ2-4; TRBD2 matches 11 bases. There are 14 residues in the CDR3. Germline values: CDR1 SNHLY, CDR2 FYNNEI. Losses at the gene ends were 6 bases for V and 8 bases for J; bases not matched to a gene: 6. The CDR3 is CASRGGTSGDIQYF. The CDR3 nucleotides are TGTGCCAGCAGAGGAGGGACTAGCGGTGACATTCAGTACTTC.

The chain is built from TRBV7-6 and TRBJ2-7; 8 bases fit TRBD2. CDR1 SGHVS and CDR2 FNYEAQ come from the germline V gene. The length of the CDR3 is 19 residues. The ends lost 1 base at V and 0 bases at J; junction bases unmatched: 14. The CDR3: CASSLDDPSPSGSSYEQYF. The CDR3, as DNA: TGTGCCAGCAGCTTAGATGATCCCTCTCCCAGCGGGAGCTCCTACGAGCAGTACTTC.

The V gene is TRBV19, the J gene TRBJ1-1, with D unclear. The V gene's germline CDR1 is LNHDA and CDR2 SQIVND (reference sequence). The V gene lost 3 bases and the J gene lost 4 bases, with 12 bases spanning the gap. The CDR3 consists of 14 residues. This CDR3 is CASSMSPRGTEAFF. Here the CDR3 DNA reads TGTGCCAGTAGTATGTCTCCCCGAGGCACTGAAGCTTTCTTT.

This clone was seen more than once but under ten times. The chain joins TRBV5-1 to TRBJ1-1; D might be TRBD1 (5 bases). The germline V and J ends were trimmed by 0 bases and 1 base, with 10 bases remaining between them. CDR1 and CDR2 from the germline V gene are SGHRS and YFSETQ. The CDR3 spans 15 residues. CDR3 loop: CASSLGIGTNTEAFF. The CDR3 DNA reads TGCGCCAGCAGCTTGGGTATAGGGACGAACACTGAAGCTTTCTTT.

The chain couples TRBV7-8 to TRBJ1-1, with D perhaps matching TRBD1 (6 bases). V was pared by 1 base and J by 11 bases, with 17 bases between. The germline V gene has CDR1 SGHVS and CDR2 FQNEAQ. This CDR3 has 14 residues. Written as DNA, the CDR3 is TGTGCCAGCAGCTTAGTGAGGACAGCCGGTAGGGCTTTCTTT. It is translated as CASSLVRTAGRAFF.

The gene calls are TRBV30 and TRBJ2-5, with TRBD1 identical over 8 bases. V lost 1 base to trimming and J lost 5 bases; unmatched junction nucleotides: 9. The CDR3 consists of 15 residues. Germline loops: CDR1 GTSNPN, CDR2 SVGIG (reference sequence). As DNA, the CDR3 is TGTGCCTGGAGTGCCACGACAGGGGTAAAGGAGACCCAGTACTTC. Translation gives CAWSATTGVKETQYF.

The V gene is TRBV28, the J gene TRBJ1-2, with D tentatively TRBD1 (6 bases). This CDR3 has 14 amino acids. The V gene's germline CDR1 is MDHEN and CDR2 SYDVKM. The germline V and J ends were trimmed by 8 bases and 8 bases, with 21 bases remaining between them. The CDR3 spells CASHQPGLRGGYTF. The CDR3 bases are TGTGCCAGCCACCAACCAGGACTTAGGGGGGGCTACACCTTC.

The chain is built from TRBV7-8 and TRBJ2-7; 9 bases agree with TRBD2. The germline V gene has CDR1 SGHVS and CDR2 FQNEAQ. The CDR3 runs to 14 residues. J lost 6 bases, V lost 4 bases, and 7 bases had no gene match. CDR3 sequence (DNA): TGTGCCAGCAGCTCCGGACTAGCGTCCCGCGAGCAGTACTTC. Translating gives CASSSGLASREQYF.

J is TRBJ2-5 and V is TRBV28; maybe TRBD1 (7 bases). The CDR3 contains 16 residues. The ends were cut back, 7 bases at V and 4 bases at J, with 22 bases in the middle. Germline CDR1 is MDHEN and CDR2 is SYDVKM. This chain's CDR3 is CASNDSGHRGRETQYF. CDR3 bases: TGTGCCAGCAACGACAGCGGGCACAGGGGAAGAGAGACCCAGTACTTC. The variable domain in full, with the rest retrieved from reference TRBV28 and TRBJ2-5, is DVKVTQSSRYLVKRTGEKVFLECVQDMDHENMFWYRQDPGLGLRLIYFSYDVKMKEKGDIPEGYSVSREKKERFSLILESASTNQTSMYLCASNDSGHRGRETQYFGPGTRLLVL.

The rearrangement uses TRBV4-2 and TRBJ2-6, with D possibly matching TRBD2 (5 bases). Germline V gene data show CDR1 as LGHNA and CDR2 as YNFKEQ. Trimming cost V 4 bases and J 0 bases, with 13 bases left between them. The CDR3 has 17 residues. Here the CDR3 DNA reads TGTGCCAGCAGCCGCGGGTATCTCCTCTCTGGGGCCAACGTCCTGACTTTC. As protein: CASSRGYLLSGANVLTF.

This clone has at least ten counts. The V gene is TRBV7-2, the J gene TRBJ2-5, with 11 positions matching TRBD1. The junction had 4 bases not matched to a gene; V was cut back by 5 bases and J by 5 bases. The CDR3 loop spans 14 amino acids. Germline V gives CDR1 SGHTA, CDR2 FQGNSA. The CDR3 coding sequence is TGTGCCAGCAGCACGGGACAGGGGGGCGAGACCCAGTACTTC. Residues: CASSTGQGGETQYF.

The V gene is TRBV5-6, the J gene TRBJ2-4; TRBD1 matches 11 bases. Germline CDR1 reads SGHDT; CDR2 reads YYEEEE. Trimming removed 4 bases from V and 8 bases from J; junction bases left unmatched: 8. This CDR3 has 15 amino acids. CDR3 protein: CASSTGTGGRDIQYF. Here the CDR3 DNA reads TGTGCCAGCAGCACCGGGACAGGGGGAAGGGACATTCAGTACTTC.

The chain employs TRBV28 and TRBJ1-1; D is possibly TRBD1 (5 bases). The CDR3 has 15 amino acids. The germline V gene encodes CDR1 MDHEN and CDR2 SYDVKM. Trimming shortened V by 8 bases and J by 3 bases, and 19 bases separated the two germline ends. As DNA, the CDR3 is TGTGCCAGCCTCCTCACCTGGGGCCGTGACACTGAAGCTTTCTTT. It translates to CASLLTWGRDTEAFF.

The chain couples TRBV6-5 to TRBJ2-2; no firm D call. CDR1 and CDR2 (germline): MNHEY, SVGAGI. The ends were cut back, 0 bases at V and 8 bases at J, with 10 bases in the middle. This CDR3 has 14 residues. DNA for the CDR3: TGTGCCAGCAGTTACTCAGGGTACTGGGGGGAGCTGTTTTTT. This codes for CASSYSGYWGELFF.

The chain joins TRBV6-6 to TRBJ2-7; D unresolved. Germline CDR1 MNHNY, CDR2 SVGAGI (reference sequence). Trimming left V 3 bases short and J 6 bases short, with 9 bases between. There are 12 residues in the CDR3. The CDR3 sequence is CASSYTGSEQYF. The CDR3 bases are TGTGCCAGCAGTTATACGGGCTCCGAGCAGTACTTC.

Notes on this clone: This may stem from a read error, because a much larger clone lies one nucleotide away. The rearrangement joins TRBV28 to TRBJ2-1, with D hard to call. Germline V gives CDR1 MDHEN, CDR2 SYDVKM. CDR3 size: 11 residues. Trimming stripped 4 bases from V and 2 bases from J, with 0 bases between. The CDR3 is CASSSYNEQFF. In DNA, the CDR3 is TGTGCCAGCAGTTCCTACAATGAGCAGTTCTTC.

To note about this clone: Distinct nucleotide sequences in the sample also encode this CDR3. The rearrangement uses TRBV5-1 and TRBJ2-7; no clear D. The CDR3 runs to 13 residues. The germline V gene has CDR1 SGHRS and CDR2 YFSETQ. V gave up 4 bases and J gave up 0 bases, with 8 bases separating them. CDR3 loop: CASSRESSYEQYF. CDR3 DNA: TGCGCCAGCAGCCGAGAAAGCTCCTACGAGCAGTACTTC.

This chain links TRBV7-9 with TRBJ2-1, with 8 bases identical to TRBD2. Germline lookup yields CDR1 SEHNR and CDR2 FQNEAQ (reference sequence). The V gene end was trimmed by 6 bases and the J gene end by 6 bases; junction bases not matched to a gene: 10. The CDR3 has 15 residues. The CDR3 region is CASSDGLAPTNEQFF. Written as DNA, the CDR3 is TGTGCCAGCAGTGACGGACTAGCCCCTACCAATGAGCAGTTCTTC.